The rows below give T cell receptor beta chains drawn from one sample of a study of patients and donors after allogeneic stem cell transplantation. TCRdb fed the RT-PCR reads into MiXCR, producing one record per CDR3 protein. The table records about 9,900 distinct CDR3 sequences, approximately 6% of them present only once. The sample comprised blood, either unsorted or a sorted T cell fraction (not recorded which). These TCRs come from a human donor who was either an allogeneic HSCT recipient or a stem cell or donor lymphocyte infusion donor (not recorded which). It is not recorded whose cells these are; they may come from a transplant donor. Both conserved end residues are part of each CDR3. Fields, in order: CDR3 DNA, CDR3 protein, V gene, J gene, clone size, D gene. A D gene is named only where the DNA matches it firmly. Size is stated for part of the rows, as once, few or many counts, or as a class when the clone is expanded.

TGTGCCAGCTCACCGGGACGGACAAATCAGCCCCAGCATTTT	CASSPGRTNQPQHF	TRBV18	TRBJ1-5	many	-
TGTGCCAGCAGCCGGGACTACACTGAAGCTTTCTTT	CASSRDYTEAFF	TRBV2	TRBJ1-1	many	-
TGTGCCAGCAGTTTGTCGGGGGGGACCCAGTACTTC	CASSLSGGTQYF	TRBV12-3/TRBV12-4	TRBJ2-5	many	TRBD2
TGTGCCAGCAGCTTAGCGGGGGTGGAGACCCAGTACTTC	CASSLAGVETQYF	TRBV7-9	TRBJ2-5	many	-
TGTGCCAGCAGCCAATGGACCTCAAATGAGCAGTTCTTC	CASSQWTSNEQFF	TRBV3-1	TRBJ2-1	few	-
TGTGCCAGCAGCACAGGGGTCTTTATCACAGATACGCAGTATTTT	CASSTGVFITDTQYF	TRBV12-3/TRBV12-4	TRBJ2-3	many	TRBD1
TGTGCCAGCAGCCAAGATGTAAGGGGGCTCACTTATGGCTACACCTTC	CASSQDVRGLTYGYTF	TRBV4-2	TRBJ1-2	medium-sized	TRBD1
TGTGCCAGCAGCTTAGACGGCAATCAGCCCCAGCATTTT	CASSLDGNQPQHF	TRBV11-2	TRBJ1-5	medium-sized	-
TGCGCCAGCAGCTCCGGACTAGCGGGAGGGAACAGCGAGCAGTACTTC	CASSSGLAGGNSEQYF	TRBV5-1	TRBJ2-7	many	TRBD2
TGCAGTGCTAGAGATCTTCTTGGTTATCTCCCCTACAATGAGCAGTTCTTC	CSARDLLGYLPYNEQFF	TRBV20-1	TRBJ2-1	-	-
TGTGCCAGTAGTAGAGGGAGGGGGGCCCTGGGCCTCACTGAAGCTTTCTTT	CASSRGRGALGLTEAFF	TRBV19	TRBJ1-1	-	-
TGTGCCAGCAGAGGGAGTGTCTCTGGAAACACCATATATTTT	CASRGSVSGNTIYF	TRBV7-9	TRBJ1-3	many	-
TGTGCCAGCAGCCAGGGAGTGAGGGGGGCCTATGGCTACACCTTC	CASSQGVRGAYGYTF	TRBV3-1	TRBJ1-2	few	-
TGTGCCAGCAGTACGGACAGGAGTATAAATTCACCCCTCCACTTT	CASSTDRSINSPLHF	TRBV6-1	TRBJ1-6	-	TRBD1
TGTGCCAGCAAATCCAGGGCCCTCCTCAGTACCTTC	CASKSRALLSTF	TRBV28	TRBJ1-2	many	-
TGTGCCAGCAGCCCGGGACAGGGGGGTTTTAACAATGAGCAGTTCTTC	CASSPGQGGFNNEQFF	TRBV5-4	TRBJ2-1	many	TRBD1
TGTGCCAGCAGCGGACGGTTGGGAGGCAACTATGGCTACACCTTC	CASSGRLGGNYGYTF	TRBV11-2	TRBJ1-2	many	-
TGCAGTGCTAGAGATGACCTTAGCTCCTACGAGCAGTACTTC	CSARDDLSSYEQYF	TRBV20-1	TRBJ2-7	large	-
TGCGCCAGCAGCACCCCAAGCGCGGCCTACAATGAGCAGTTCTTC	CASSTPSAAYNEQFF	TRBV5-1	TRBJ2-1	many	-
TGTGCCAGCAGCTTGGACACCGCAGGCGAGCAGTACTTC	CASSLDTAGEQYF	TRBV5-6	TRBJ2-7	-	-
TGCGCCAGCAGCCCGGACACCTCGAGGGGCTATGGCTACACCTTC	CASSPDTSRGYGYTF	TRBV4-3	TRBJ1-2	many	-
TGTGCCAGCAGAACAAGCGGGAGTGAAGAGACCCAGTACTTC	CASRTSGSEETQYF	TRBV6-1	TRBJ2-5	-	TRBD2
TGTGCCAGCAGCTTCGGACAGGGGCCGGTCTATGGCTACACCTTC	CASSFGQGPVYGYTF	TRBV7-2	TRBJ1-2	-	TRBD1
TGTGCCAGCAGTCGGACAAACACTAATGAGCAGTTCTTC	CASSRTNTNEQFF	TRBV28	TRBJ2-1	many	-
TGTGCCAGCAGCCAAGTCCTGACAGCTGGAAACACCATATATTTT	CASSQVLTAGNTIYF	TRBV4-2	TRBJ1-3	medium-sized	-
TGTGCCTGTGTGCGGACAGGCGGTTCACCCCTCCACTTT	CACVRTGGSPLHF	TRBV5-8	TRBJ1-6	many	TRBD1
TGCAGTGCTAGAGATGGGAGAACACTGAACACTGAAGCTTTCTTT	CSARDGRTLNTEAFF	TRBV20-1	TRBJ1-1	many	-
TGTGCCAACAGTTTAGCGTACCGACTAGCGGGAGGTTATGAGCAGTTCTTC	CANSLAYRLAGGYEQFF	TRBV12-3/TRBV12-4	TRBJ2-1	-	TRBD2
TGCAGCGTTTCTAGCGCCCAAGAGACCCAGTACTTC	CSVSSAQETQYF	TRBV29-1	TRBJ2-5	many	-
TGCGCCAGCAGCCCCGGGGGACAGAGTTTCAATGAGCAGTTCTTC	CASSPGGQSFNEQFF	TRBV5-1	TRBJ2-1	many	-
TGTGCCAGCTACAATGAGCAGTTCTTC	CASYNEQFF	TRBV3-2	TRBJ2-1	many	-
TGCGCCAGCAGCCAAGATATAACGGGAGCGTTTGAGACCCAGTACTTC	CASSQDITGAFETQYF	TRBV4-3	TRBJ2-5	many	-
TGCAGTGCTCAGGGCCCTGGAAACACCATATATTTT	CSAQGPGNTIYF	TRBV20-1	TRBJ1-3	many	-
TGTGCCAGCAGCTTCTCGGGACACCGCTCCTACGAGCAGTACTTC	CASSFSGHRSYEQYF	TRBV5-5	TRBJ2-7	-	-
TGTGCCACCAGTGACGAAACATACGAGCAGTACTTC	CATSDETYEQYF	TRBV24-1	TRBJ2-7	medium-sized	-
TGTGCCAGCAGATACAGGGGAGGACGGGCTGAAGCTTTCTTT	CASRYRGGRAEAFF	TRBV6-5	TRBJ1-1	many	TRBD1